These 13 T cell receptor beta chains originate from one sample sequenced in a study of blood T cell repertoires in COVID-19. Sequencing was performed with immunoSEQ multiplex PCR; in TCRdb, only in-frame clones are kept and a portion is missing. The table has approximately 70,000 clones, roughly nine tenths seen once. The sequencing sample was made of peripheral blood. Receptors were obtained from a woman between 50 and 59 years old with COVID-19, enrolled during active disease.

The V gene is TRBV3-1 (or the pseudogene TRBV3-2), the J gene TRBJ2-2, with 8 bases fitting TRBD2. CDR3 length: 17 residues. The trim removed 4 bases at V and 7 bases at J, leaving 14 bases unmatched. CDR1 and CDR2 (germline): LGHDT, YNNKEL (reference sequence). The CDR3 bases are TGTGCCAGCAGCCCACTCCATCCCGGGGGGGCTCGCGGGGAGCTGTTTTTT. Translating gives CASSPLHPGGARGELFF.

This rearrangement joins TRBV7-9 to TRBJ2-1, with 9 positions matching TRBD2. Losses at the gene ends were 3 bases for V and 6 bases for J; bases not matched to a gene: 6. Germline CDR1 reads SEHNR; CDR2 reads FQNEAQ (reference sequence). The CDR3 contains 15 residues. The CDR3 region is CASSLKVAGANEQFF. The CDR3, as DNA: TGTGCCAGCAGCTTGAAGGTAGCGGGAGCCAATGAGCAGTTCTTC.

The count of this clone is one. The gene calls are TRBV23-1 and TRBJ2-7, with D possibly being TRBD1 (7 bases). TRBV23-1 counts as an open reading frame of uncertain function. This CDR3 comprises 11 residues. Trimming took off 11 bases at V and 3 bases at J, with 11 bases between the two ends. The CDR3 DNA follows: TGCGCCCGCGGGACAGTCTACGAGCAGTACTTC. Its translation: CARGTVYEQYF.

The V gene is TRBV7-8, the J gene TRBJ1-5; D remains ambiguous. The germline V gene encodes CDR1 SGHVS and CDR2 FQNEAQ. This CDR3 comprises 16 residues. The germline V and J ends were trimmed by 4 bases and 4 bases, with 17 bases remaining between them. CDR3 protein: CASSSGGLDRNQPQHF. CDR3 nucleotide sequence: TGTGCCAGCAGCTCGGGCGGGTTGGATCGAAATCAGCCCCAGCATTTT.

J is TRBJ1-6 and V is TRBV28, with no clear D. The CDR3 covers 11 residues. CDR1 is MDHEN and CDR2 is SYDVKM in the germline V gene. The V and J ends lost 10 bases and 11 bases respectively, with 12 bases between them. The CDR3 region is CATRGSPPLHF. CDR3 in DNA: TGTGCCACCCGAGGGAGTCCACCCCTCCACTTT.

The CDR3 is CAWSPVRFNYEQYF. The CDR3 DNA is TGTGCCTGGAGTCCGGTTAGATTCAACTACGAGCAGTACTTC. This chain connects TRBV30 to TRBJ2-7; D call uncertain. The V gene lost 2 bases and the J gene lost 3 bases, with 14 bases spanning the gap. Germline CDR1 is GTSNPN and CDR2 is SVGIG (reference sequence). There are 14 residues in the CDR3.

The V and J genes are TRBV14 and TRBJ2-4; 7 bases match TRBD2. V shed 3 bases, J shed 8 bases, and the junction held 19 bases outside the gene matches. The CDR3 loop spans 18 amino acids. Looked up from germline, CDR1 is SGHDN and CDR2 is FVKESK. The CDR3 loop reads CASSQQGLPVGEVDIQYF. As DNA, the CDR3 is TGTGCCAGCAGCCAGCAGGGACTACCCGTGGGGGAAGTAGACATTCAGTACTTC.

This clone has more than one count but fewer than ten. CDR3 region: CASKGQPSYEQYF. DNA of the CDR3: TGTGCCAGCAAAGGACAGCCTTCCTACGAGCAGTACTTC. The chain joins TRBV2 to TRBJ2-7; D perhaps matches TRBD1 (6 bases). This CDR3 has 13 amino acids. V was pared by 7 bases and J by 1 base, with 11 bases between. CDR1 is SNHLY and CDR2 is FYNNEI in the germline V gene. Together with reference TRBV2 and TRBJ2-7, the CDR3 gives the full variable domain: EPEVTQTPSHQVTQMGQEVILRCVPISNHLYFYWYRQILGQKVEFLVSFYNNEISEKSEIFDDQFSVERPDGSNFTLKIRSTKLEDSAMYFCASKGQPSYEQYFGPGTRLTVT.

The V gene is TRBV6-2 or TRBV6-3, the J gene TRBJ2-7; the D gene is possibly TRBD1 (5 bases). CDR3 length: 16 amino acids. Germline V lookup: CDR1 MNHEY, CDR2 SVGEGT. Trimming pared 1 base from V and 1 base from J, leaving 14 bases between. The CDR3 protein is CASSYYPLSGSYEQYF. The CDR3 DNA follows: TGTGCCAGCAGTTACTATCCGCTCTCAGGGTCCTACGAGCAGTACTTC.

The chain employs TRBV5-8 and TRBJ2-7; 7 bases are shared with TRBD1. The CDR3 consists of 13 residues. Germline CDR1 is SGHTS and CDR2 is YDEGEE. V lost 4 bases and J lost 7; bases outside the gene matches: 8. The CDR3 spells CASSLYRGEEQYF. For the CDR3, the DNA is TGTGCCAGCAGCCTTTACAGGGGCGAAGAGCAGTACTTC.

The chain links TRBV5-1 to TRBJ1-3, with 7 bases fitting TRBD1. The CDR3 contains 17 residues. Trimming removed 2 bases from V and 2 bases from J; junction bases left unmatched: 10. Germline V CDR1 and CDR2: SGHRS, YFSETQ. The CDR3 region is CASSFWGQMGAGNTIYF. The CDR3 DNA reads as TGCGCCAGCAGCTTTTGGGGACAGATGGGAGCTGGAAACACCATATATTTT.

The rearrangement uses TRBV19 and TRBJ1-2; 9 positions agree with TRBD1. The CDR3 has 14 residues. Trimming took 4 bases from V and 6 from J; bases not matched to a gene: 6. The V gene's germline CDR1 is LNHDA and CDR2 SQIVND (reference sequence). CDR3 sequence: CASSKPTGGNGYTF. DNA for the CDR3: TGTGCCAGTAGTAAACCGACAGGGGGAAATGGCTACACCTTC.

CDR3 residues: CASSQVKQVWFRINVTEAFF. In DNA, the CDR3 is TGCGCCAGCAGCCAAGTGAAGCAGGTTTGGTTTAGGATAAATGTTACTGAAGCTTTCTTT. V usage is TRBV4-3 and J usage is TRBJ1-1; no reliable D call. The germline V and J ends were trimmed by 1 base and 5 bases, with 29 bases remaining between them. Per germline, CDR1 LGHNA and CDR2 YSLEER. The CDR3 runs to 20 residues.